These 30 T cell receptor beta chains were sequenced from one sample in a study of T cell responses to AZD1222 COVID-19 vaccine. Sequencing used immunoSEQ multiplex PCR; TCRdb keeps in-frame clones, though not all of them. The data hold 200,000 to 250,000 clones, with around 94% observed a single time. The sample consisted of peripheral blood, taken 28 days after the second dose of the MenACWY control vaccine. The receptor source for this set is an adult who received the MenACWY meningococcal vaccine as a control.

The chain links TRBV28 to TRBJ2-1, with 7 bases that match TRBD2. V dropped 5 bases and J dropped 2; count of bases not matched to a gene: 9. Germline loops: CDR1 MDHEN, CDR2 SYDVKM. CDR3 length equals 16 residues. The chain's CDR3 is CASSPKGGGPYNEQFF. CDR3 bases: TGTGCCAGCAGTCCTAAGGGCGGGGGACCCTACAATGAGCAGTTCTTC.

The chain joins TRBV6-5 to TRBJ2-1; TRBD2 matches at 9 bases. This CDR3 is built from 14 residues. V shed 5 bases, J shed 7 bases, and the junction held 6 bases outside the gene matches. CDR1 is MNHEY and CDR2 is SVGAGI in the germline V gene. The DNA for the CDR3 is TGTGCCAGCAGTCTTAGCGGGAGTGGGAATGAGCAGTTCTTC. Its protein is CASSLSGSGNEQFF.

The genes are TRBV5-1 and TRBJ2-7; 11 positions agree with TRBD2. V lost 4 bases, J lost 2 bases, and 11 bases stayed unmatched. This CDR3 spans 17 amino acids. CDR1 SGHRS and CDR2 YFSETQ come from the germline V gene. DNA for the CDR3: TGCGCCAGCAGCCCTACTCCCCGACTAGCGGGGACCTACGAGCAGTACTTC. Residues: CASSPTPRLAGTYEQYF.

V and J are TRBV7-8 and TRBJ2-1, with TRBD1 as a possible D gene (6 bases). In germline, CDR1 is SGHVS, CDR2 FQNEAQ. The CDR3 is made up of 15 amino acids. Deletions cut 3 bases from V and 4 bases from J, with 13 bases between. The CDR3 loop reads CASSFGGPGYNEQFF. The CDR3 DNA reads as TGTGCCAGCAGCTTTGGGGGCCCGGGGTACAATGAGCAGTTCTTC.

The chain carries TRBV19 and TRBJ2-1, with 12 positions matching TRBD1. V shed 2 bases and J 7 bases; nucleotides not matched to a gene: 3. The CDR3 runs 15 residues. In germline, CDR1 is LNHDA, CDR2 SQIVND (reference sequence). The CDR3: CASSIWDRGQNEQFF. The CDR3 bases are TGTGCCAGTAGTATATGGGACAGGGGGCAGAATGAGCAGTTCTTC.

The rearrangement uses TRBV5-1 and TRBJ1-3; no definite D call. V lost 4 bases and J lost 0, with 11 bases in between. The CDR3 runs to 15 residues. CDR1 is SGHRS, CDR2 YFSETQ, per germline. The chain's CDR3 is CASSPAGFSGNTIYF. The CDR3 DNA sequence: TGCGCCAGCAGCCCGGCAGGCTTCTCTGGAAACACCATATATTTT. Complete variable domain (other parts from reference TRBV5-1 and TRBJ1-3): KAGVTQTPRYLIKTRGQQVTLSCSPISGHRSVSWYQQTPGQGLQFLFEYFSETQRNKGNFPGRFSGRQFSNSRSEMNVSTLELGDSALYLCASSPAGFSGNTIYFGEGSWLTVV.

This clone was detected only a few times. The chain combines TRBV5-1 with TRBJ2-1, with D tentatively TRBD2 (6 bases). CDR3 length: 11 residues. Germline V gene data show CDR1 as SGHRS and CDR2 as YFSETQ. Trimming removed 5 bases at V and 12 bases at J, with 12 bases between. The CDR3 DNA reads as TGCGCCAGCAGGTCGGGGGTTTGGCAGTTCTTC. Translation: CASRSGVWQFF.

V gene TRBV6-1 combines with J gene TRBJ1-2; D call uncertain. CDR1 is MNHNS, CDR2 SASEGT, per germline. The CDR3 has 14 amino acids. V was trimmed by 3 bases and J by 4 bases, leaving 12 bases between them. CDR3 in DNA: TGTGCCAGCAGTGAGCCGGGGAGGATCTATGGCTACACCTTC. Translating gives CASSEPGRIYGYTF.

V is TRBV27 and J is TRBJ2-6; TRBD1 aligns across 7 bases. The CDR3 extends over 18 amino acids. From germline, CDR1 is MNHEY and CDR2 SMNVEV (reference sequence). The J segment lost 0 bases and the V segment lost 3 bases, leaving 8 bases of the junction unmatched. The CDR3: CASSFQPGTDSGANVLTF. The CDR3 nucleotides are TGTGCCAGCAGTTTCCAGCCCGGGACAGACTCTGGGGCCAACGTCCTGACTTTC.

The rearrangement uses TRBV25-1 and TRBJ1-1, with no clear D. This CDR3 has 14 amino acids. Germline CDR1 is MGHDK and CDR2 is SYGVNS. Trimming cost V 2 bases and J 6 bases, with 13 bases left between them. The DNA for the CDR3 is TGTGCCAGCAGTGAAGGGCTCGTGGGCGCTGAAGCTTTCTTT. It yields the protein CASSEGLVGAEAFF.

This clone was seen a single time. This chain uses TRBV7-3 with TRBJ2-3; 11 bases align to TRBD2. CDR3 length: 20 residues. The V segment lost 0 bases and the J segment 0 bases; nucleotides outside the gene matches: 11. The V gene's germline CDR1 is SGHTA and CDR2 FQGTGA. CDR3 DNA sequence: TGTGCCAGCAGCTTAACAGGGGGGCTAGCGGGAGGAGCTAGCACAGATACGCAGTATTTT. Protein: CASSLTGGLAGGASTDTQYF.

V gene TRBV7-2 combines with J gene TRBJ2-7, with 9 bases aligning to TRBD1. This CDR3 has 16 residues. Germline CDR1 SGHTA, CDR2 FQGNSA. V was pared by 6 bases and J by 4 bases, with 13 bases of the junction left unmatched. The CDR3 DNA follows: TGTGCCAGCAGTAGGACAGGGGACTTGAAGTTTTACGAGCAGTACTTC. Protein sequence: CASSRTGDLKFYEQYF.

V and J are TRBV19 and TRBJ1-2, with D unresolved. From germline, CDR1 is LNHDA and CDR2 SQIVND (reference sequence). This CDR3 spans 13 amino acids. V lost 2 bases, J lost 8 bases, and 12 bases lay in between. CDR3 region: CASSIRPGGGYTF. The CDR3 DNA reads as TGTGCCAGTAGTATAAGACCTGGCGGGGGCTACACCTTC.

The V call is TRBV28, the J call TRBJ2-5, with 7 positions matching TRBD1. Losses at the gene ends were 3 bases for V and 1 base for J; bases not matched to a gene: 5. In germline, CDR1 is MDHEN, CDR2 SYDVKM. This CDR3 has 15 amino acids. DNA for the CDR3: TGTGCCAGCAGTTTTACGACAGGGCTCCAAGAGACCCAGTACTTC. Its protein product is CASSFTTGLQETQYF.

The chain links TRBV9 to TRBJ2-7; 7 bases fit TRBD1. CDR3 length: 14 amino acids. Germline V lookup: CDR1 SGDLS, CDR2 YYNGEE. The V and J ends lost 5 bases and 3 bases, in that order; junction bases with no gene match: 8. CDR3 bases: TGTGCCAGCAGTGCCGGGACAGCTGTCTACGAGCAGTACTTC. Translating it yields CASSAGTAVYEQYF. Drawing the rest from reference TRBV9 and TRBJ2-7, the complete variable domain is DSGVTQTPKHLITATGQRVTLRCSPRSGDLSVYWYQQSLDQGLQFLIQYYNGEERAKGNILERFSAQQFPDLHSELNLSSLELGDSALYFCASSAGTAVYEQYFGPGTRLTVT.

The chain employs TRBV27 and TRBJ2-3; 8 nucleotides match TRBD1. The trim removed 2 bases at V and 6 bases at J, leaving 7 bases unmatched. The germline V gene has CDR1 MNHEY and CDR2 SMNVEV (reference sequence). The CDR3 is 15 residues long. This chain's CDR3 is CASSLRTGSADTQYF. DNA of the CDR3: TGTGCCAGCAGTTTAAGGACAGGGAGTGCCGATACGCAGTATTTT.

The chain is built from TRBV6-1 and TRBJ1-2, with D tentatively TRBD1 (6 bases). V was cut by 2 bases and J by 7 bases, with 17 bases left in between. CDR3 length: 15 residues. The germline V gene has CDR1 MNHNS and CDR2 SASEGT. The DNA of the CDR3 is TGTGCCAGCAGTGAAAATTTTCAGGGGAACCGTGGCTACACCTTC. It is translated as CASSENFQGNRGYTF.

This sequence joins TRBV18 and TRBJ2-7; no firm D call. Trimming cost V 4 bases and J 0 bases, with 13 bases left between them. Looked up from germline, CDR1 is KGHSH and CDR2 is LQKENI. This CDR3 has 15 amino acids. The DNA of the CDR3 is TGTGCCAGCTCACGCCCATCCGGCAGCTCCTACGAGCAGTACTTC. Encoded protein: CASSRPSGSSYEQYF.

The gene calls are TRBV4-1 and TRBJ1-6, with TRBD1 as a possible D gene (6 bases). The germline V gene has CDR1 MGHRA and CDR2 YSYEKL. V was pared by 1 base and J by 7 bases, with 11 bases between. This CDR3 comprises 15 residues. CDR3 protein: CASSQAGQGNSPLHF. As DNA, the CDR3 is TGCGCCAGCAGCCAAGCGGGGCAGGGGAATTCACCCCTCCACTTT.

This clone appeared once. The DNA of the CDR3 is TGTGCTAGTGGTTTGGACCCCCCCGGGAGAACGAATGAGCAGTTCTTC. Residues: CASGLDPPGRTNEQFF. The chain has TRBV12-5 and TRBJ2-1, with D possibly being TRBD2 (6 bases). Per the germline V gene, CDR1 is LGHNT and CDR2 is FRNRAP. V lost 1 base to trimming and J lost 7 bases, with 17 bases between them. The CDR3 is 16 residues long. Supplemented by reference TRBV12-5 and TRBJ2-1, the full variable domain reads DARVTQTPRHKVTEMGQEVTMRCQPILGHNTVFWYRQTMMQGLELLAYFRNRAPLDDSGMPKDRFSAEMPDATLATLKIQPSEPRDSAVYFCASGLDPPGRTNEQFFGPGTRLTVL.

The chain carries TRBV6-5 and TRBJ2-7, with 7 bases identical to TRBD1. This CDR3 has 13 amino acids. After removal of 7 bases from V and 3 bases from J, the junction contained 6 bases not matched to a gene. Per germline, CDR1 MNHEY and CDR2 SVGAGI. The CDR3: CASKSGQYYEQYF. The CDR3, as DNA: TGTGCCAGCAAGTCGGGACAGTACTACGAGCAGTACTTC.

The count of this clone is one. Other DNA sequences in this sample translate to the same CDR3. The chain combines TRBV7-3 with TRBJ1-1, with 9 bases matching TRBD1. CDR1 SGHTA and CDR2 FQGTGA come from the germline V gene. The CDR3 contains 13 residues. V lost 3 bases to trimming and J lost 4 bases; unmatched junction nucleotides: 0. In nucleotides, the CDR3 is TGTGCCAGCAGCTTGGACAGGGGCACTGAAGCTTTCTTT. Its translation is CASSLDRGTEAFF.

The chain has TRBV7-2 and TRBJ1-1; D gene uncertain. V was clipped by 5 bases and J by 1 base, with 11 bases between them. The CDR3 has 14 amino acids. The germline V gene has CDR1 SGHTA and CDR2 FQGNSA. Written as DNA, the CDR3 is TGTGCCAGCAGCGTAAGCCCAGGGAACACTGAAGCTTTCTTT. Protein product: CASSVSPGNTEAFF. The whole variable domain, remainder taken from reference TRBV7-2 and TRBJ1-1, is GAGVSQSPSNKVTEKGKDVELRCDPISGHTALYWYRQSLGQGLEFLIYFQGNSAPDKSGLPSDRFSAERTGGSVSTLTIQRTQQEDSAVYLCASSVSPGNTEAFFGQGTRLTVV.

The chain carries TRBV6-1 and TRBJ2-7; 8 positions match TRBD2. The CDR3 sequence is 18 residues long. Germline V gene sequence: CDR1 MNHNS, CDR2 SASEGT. V trimming: 0 bases; J trimming: 2 bases; junction bases outside the gene matches: 12. The CDR3 region has the DNA TGTGCCAGCAGTGAAGCGCTTCCTAGCGGGTATATTCCCTACGAGCAGTACTTC. Protein sequence: CASSEALPSGYIPYEQYF.

This clone was seen once. V is TRBV5-1 and J is TRBJ2-7; TRBD1 matches at 8 bases. Germline-derived CDR1 and CDR2 are SGHRS and YFSETQ. The CDR3 has 12 amino acids. The trim removed 2 bases at V and 6 bases at J, leaving 1 base unmatched. The CDR3 DNA reads TGCGCCAGCAGCTTCACAGGGGGCGAGCAGTACTTC. Encoded protein: CASSFTGGEQYF.

V usage is TRBV5-1 and J usage is TRBJ2-7; 11 nucleotides match TRBD1. V lost 3 bases, J lost 4 bases, and 6 bases stayed unmatched. The length of the CDR3 is 15 residues. Per the germline V gene, CDR1 is SGHRS and CDR2 is YFSETQ. The CDR3 sequence is CASSSTGTGGYEQYF. As DNA, the CDR3 is TGCGCCAGCAGCTCTACCGGGACAGGGGGTTACGAGCAGTACTTC.

The V and J genes are TRBV7-2 and TRBJ1-2; D not resolved. Trimming cost V 5 bases and J 6 bases, with 13 bases left between them. The CDR3 extends over 13 amino acids. Germline V gene data show CDR1 as SGHTA and CDR2 as FQGNSA. CDR3 DNA: TGTGCCAGCAGCCCCGAACTTTCGGATGGCTACACCTTC. Its translation is CASSPELSDGYTF.

V usage is TRBV30 and J usage is TRBJ2-7; 10 bases agree with TRBD2. The CDR3 is 14 amino acids. Germline CDR1 is GTSNPN and CDR2 is SVGIG (reference sequence). V lost 4 bases and J lost 4; bases outside the gene matches: 7. The CDR3 reads CAWKAGGARYEQYF. The CDR3 coding sequence is TGTGCCTGGAAAGCGGGGGGGGCGCGGTACGAGCAGTACTTC.

CDR3 sequence: CASSLEGVFGYTF. For the CDR3, the DNA is TGTGCCAGCAGTTTAGAGGGGGTCTTTGGCTACACCTTC. The chain joins TRBV12-3 or TRBV12-4 to TRBJ1-2, with D possibly TRBD1 on 6 matching bases. This CDR3 region has 13 residues. Deletions cut 1 base from V and 7 bases from J, with 10 bases between.

The rearrangement links TRBV12-3 or TRBV12-4 to TRBJ2-3; D is unresolved. V lost 7 bases and J lost 2, with 4 bases in between. CDR3 length: 11 amino acids. The CDR3 region is CASTNTDTQYF. DNA of the CDR3: TGTGCCAGCACTAACACAGATACGCAGTATTTT.